The source of this T cell receptor beta chain is a study of cytomegalovirus exposure and HLA in healthy donors. CDR1 is SGHVS, CDR2 FQNEAQ, per germline. V was trimmed by 1 base and J by 7 bases, leaving 11 bases between them. This CDR3 region has 15 residues. Both 60 Vbeta primers and 13 Jbeta primers went into the PCR. This table comes from immunoSEQ multiplex PCR, and its TCRdb copy is limited to in-frame clones, with some not included. This sample has approximately 180,000 clones, with about 83% found just once. This receptor was taken from a girl under 18 in good health and CMV-seropositive. Sample: PBMCs. The V gene is TRBV7-8, the J gene TRBJ1-6; D not resolved. The CDR3 DNA is TGTGCCAGCAGCTTAGGTGTCCAGGAAAATTCACCCCTCCACTTT. Protein sequence: CASSLGVQENSPLHF.